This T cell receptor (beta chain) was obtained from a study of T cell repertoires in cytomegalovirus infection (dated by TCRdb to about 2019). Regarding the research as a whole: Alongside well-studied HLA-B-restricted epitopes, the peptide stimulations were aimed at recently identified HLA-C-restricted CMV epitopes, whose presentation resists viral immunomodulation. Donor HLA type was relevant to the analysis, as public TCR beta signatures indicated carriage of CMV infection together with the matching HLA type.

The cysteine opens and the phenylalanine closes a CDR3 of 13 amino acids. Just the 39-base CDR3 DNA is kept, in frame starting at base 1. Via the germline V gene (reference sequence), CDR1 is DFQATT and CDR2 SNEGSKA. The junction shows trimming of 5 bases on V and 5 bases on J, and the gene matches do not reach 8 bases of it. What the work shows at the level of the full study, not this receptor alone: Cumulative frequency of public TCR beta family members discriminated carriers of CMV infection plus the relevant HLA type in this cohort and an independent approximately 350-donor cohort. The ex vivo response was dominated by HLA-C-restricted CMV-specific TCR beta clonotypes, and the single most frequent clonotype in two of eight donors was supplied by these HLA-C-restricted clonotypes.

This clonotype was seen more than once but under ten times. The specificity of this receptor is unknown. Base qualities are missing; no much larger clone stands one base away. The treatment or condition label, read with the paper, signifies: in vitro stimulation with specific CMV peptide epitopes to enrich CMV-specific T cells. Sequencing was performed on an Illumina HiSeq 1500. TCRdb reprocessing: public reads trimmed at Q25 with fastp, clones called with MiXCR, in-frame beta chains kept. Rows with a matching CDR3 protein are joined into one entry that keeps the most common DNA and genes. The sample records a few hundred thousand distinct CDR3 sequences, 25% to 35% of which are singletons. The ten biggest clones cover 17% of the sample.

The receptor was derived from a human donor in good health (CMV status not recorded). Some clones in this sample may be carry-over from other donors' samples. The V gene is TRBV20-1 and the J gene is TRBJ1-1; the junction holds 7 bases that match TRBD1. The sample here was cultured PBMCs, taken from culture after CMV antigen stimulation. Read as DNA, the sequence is TGCAGTGCTCCGCCGACAGGGAAGACTGAAGCTTTCTTT. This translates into CSAPPTGKTEAFF.